A single sample gave rise to the 6 T cell receptor beta chains below, sequenced in a study of OX40 agonist ivuxolimab in advanced cancers. The method was immunoSEQ multiplex PCR; TCRdb's version includes in-frame clones alone and lacks a portion of them. The sample comprises about 77,000 clones, around 83% of which are singletons, and 0.76% rests with the top ten. Sequences were derived from CD4+ or CD8+ T cells sorted from blood, sampled in a trial of the OX40 agonist ivuxolimab. The receptors derive from an adult with an advanced solid tumor such as melanoma, head and neck, liver or kidney cancer.

The chain recombines TRBV5-8 with TRBJ1-5, with 8 bases lining up with TRBD1. With 2 bases clipped from V and 8 bases from J, the junction kept 6 bases outside the gene matches. Per the germline V gene, CDR1 is SGHTS and CDR2 is YDEGEE. There are 14 residues in the CDR3. The CDR3 sequence is CASSFGTGSKPQHF. The CDR3 nucleotides are TGTGCCAGCAGCTTTGGGACAGGTAGCAAGCCCCAGCATTTT.

The rearrangement links TRBV4-2 to TRBJ2-2; TRBD2 agrees at 9 bases. V lost 0 bases and J lost 5; bases outside the gene matches: 1. Germline-derived CDR1 and CDR2 are LGHNA and YNFKEQ. The CDR3 sequence is 15 residues long. CDR3 DNA sequence: TGTGCCAGCAGCCAAGATCTAGCGGGGACCGGGGAGCTGTTTTTT. Amino acid sequence: CASSQDLAGTGELFF.

This clone has more than one count but fewer than ten. The rearrangement joins TRBV28 to TRBJ1-6, with TRBD1 matching 10 bases. Germline V CDR1 and CDR2: MDHEN, SYDVKM. The CDR3 consists of 14 residues. Losses at the gene ends were 6 bases for V and 7 bases for J; bases not matched to a gene: 3. Here the CDR3 reads CASSSGQGNSPLHF. The CDR3 DNA reads TGTGCCAGCAGCTCGGGACAGGGGAATTCACCCCTCCACTTT.

The V call is TRBV9, the J call TRBJ1-6; weak D call: TRBD1 (6 bases). V was clipped by 2 bases and J by 7 bases, with 7 bases between them. Germline CDR1 reads SGDLS; CDR2 reads YYNGEE. The CDR3 length is 13 residues. CDR3 amino acids: CASSVQGNSPLHF. In DNA form, the CDR3 reads TGTGCCAGCAGCGTCCAGGGGAATTCACCCCTCCACTTT.

This clone was seen only once. This sequence joins TRBV27 and TRBJ1-4; D gene ambiguous. The V end lost 1 base, the J end lost 0 bases, and 15 bases lay between the germline ends. The CDR3 extends over 18 amino acids. Looked up from germline, CDR1 is MNHEY and CDR2 is SMNVEV (reference sequence). Here the CDR3 reads CASSLFPPNSATNEKLFF. In DNA, the CDR3 is TGTGCCAGCAGTTTATTCCCCCCCAACAGCGCAACTAATGAAAAACTGTTTTTT.

The chain links TRBV18 to TRBJ2-7, with 8 bases lining up with TRBD1. CDR3 size: 13 residues. The J segment lost 1 base and the V segment lost 5 bases, leaving 1 base of the junction unmatched. Germline CDR1 KGHSH, CDR2 LQKENI. The CDR3 DNA sequence: TGTGCCAGCTCAAACAGGGGGTCCTACGAGCAGTACTTC. Translated, it gives CASSNRGSYEQYF. Supplemented by reference TRBV18 and TRBJ2-7, the full variable domain reads NAGVMQNPRHLVRRRGQEARLRCSPMKGHSHVYWYRQLPEEGLKFMVYLQKENIIDESGMPKERFSAEFPKEGPSILRIQQVVRGDSAAYFCASSNRGSYEQYFGPGTRLTVT.